The present TCR beta chain was sequenced within a study of cytomegalovirus exposure and HLA in healthy donors. CDR1 is GTSNPN and CDR2 is SVGIG in the germline V gene (reference sequence). V lost 0 bases and J lost 4; bases outside the gene matches: 1. This CDR3 comprises 15 residues. PCR amplification relied on 60 Vbeta primers (plus 13 Jbeta primers). Assay: immunoSEQ multiplex PCR; the TCRdb copy retains only in-frame clones and omits some. This repertoire shows 170,000 or so clones, 77% found once; its top ten account for approximately 1.8%. The count of this clone is one. This chain connects TRBV30 to TRBJ2-5; 14 nucleotides line up with TRBD2. Sequenced sample: PBMCs. This receptor was identified in a woman in her 30s in good health and CMV-seronegative. The CDR3 DNA reads TGTGCCTGGAGTGTGACTAGCGGGGGGGCAGAGACCCAGTACTTC. Its translation: CAWSVTSGGAETQYF.